Presented here are 8 T cell receptor beta chains from one specimen sequenced in a study of blood T cells in healthy people across ages. It was with a sample-barcoded 5' primer and a J-beta primer mix that a second PCR of about 6 to 12 cycles was run. TCRdb fed the 5' RACE reads into MiXCR, producing one record per CDR3 protein. The sample yields some 1.8 million distinct CDR3 sequences, about 39% seen once. Sequencing was carried out using blood. The receptors shown here come from a human donor in good health.

This clonotype was observed a few times. This chain connects TRBV20-1 to TRBJ2-2; D may be TRBD2 (5 bases). The CDR3 contains 13 residues. Trimming removed 0 bases at V and 6 bases at J, with 8 bases between. Per the germline V gene, CDR1 is DFQATT and CDR2 is SNEGSKA (reference sequence). The CDR3 DNA reads as TGCAGTGCTAGAGATCCTAGCTCCGGGGAGCTGTTTTTT. This gives the protein CSARDPSSGELFF.

The chain is built from TRBV20-1 and TRBJ2-7, with 7 bases matching TRBD2. The CDR3 has 17 amino acids. Germline V gene sequence: CDR1 DFQATT, CDR2 SNEGSKA (reference sequence). Trimming cost V 1 base and J 5 bases; bases outside gene matches: 17. As DNA, the CDR3 is TGCAGTGCTAGAGGAGCGGGAAACCTTCGGGCAACCAACGAGCAGTACTTC. Its translation: CSARGAGNLRATNEQYF.

In regard to this clonotype: Sequence at one end of the junction differs from germline and may be a read error. The chain uses TRBV5-5 and TRBJ2-3, with D unclear. Germline assignment: CDR1 SGHKS and CDR2 YYEKEE (reference sequence). The CDR3 length is 17 residues. As DNA, the CDR3 is TGTGCCAGCAGCTTGGGGGCAGCAGATTTTTCCACAGATACACAGTATTTT. Translation gives CASSLGAADFSTDTQYF.

CDR3 loop: CASSQDLGGYSNQPQHF. CDR3 coding DNA: TGCGCCAGCAGCCAAGATCTCGGAGGCTATAGCAATCAGCCCCAGCATTTT. The chain recombines TRBV4-3 with TRBJ1-5, with unresolved D. CDR1 LGHNA and CDR2 YSLEER come from the germline V gene. Trimming left V 0 bases short and J 0 bases short, with 12 bases between. This CDR3 is built from 17 residues.

This sequence joins TRBV3-1 and TRBJ1-6; TRBD1 might be the D (5 bases). V was cut by 1 base and J by 1 base, with 8 bases left in between. The CDR3 runs 16 residues. Per the germline V gene, CDR1 is LGHDT and CDR2 is YNNKEL (reference sequence). The chain's CDR3 is CASSQGGMSYNSPLHF. The CDR3 DNA is TGTGCCAGCAGCCAAGGGGGCATGTCCTATAATTCACCCCTCCACTTT.

This clonotype showed up just a few times. The CDR3 loop reads CASSLAMEYTEAFF. In nucleotides, the CDR3 is TGTGCCAGCAGCTTAGCTATGGAATACACTGAAGCTTTCTTT. The J gene is TRBJ1-1, the V gene TRBV7-9; D gene ambiguous. The CDR3 totals 14 residues. Germline V gene data show CDR1 as SEHNR and CDR2 as FQNEAQ (reference sequence). Trimming shortened V by 0 bases and J by 3 bases, and 8 bases separated the two germline ends.

This clonotype was detected only a few times. The CDR3 is CASSLATGVGYEQYF. DNA of the CDR3: TGTGCCAGCAGCTTGGCTACAGGGGTGGGCTACGAGCAGTACTTC. This chain joins TRBV5-5 and TRBJ2-4, with 7 bases that match TRBD1. The last part of the DNA fits TRBJ2-7 better; the J call may be wrong. The CDR3 runs to 15 residues. Looked up from germline, CDR1 is SGHKS and CDR2 is YYEKEE (reference sequence).

The rearrangement joins TRBV20-1 to TRBJ1-2, with D possibly TRBD1 on 6 matching bases. CDR3 length: 13 residues. Germline CDR1 reads DFQATT; CDR2 reads SNEGSKA (reference sequence). The germline V and J ends were trimmed by 6 bases and 4 bases, with 15 bases remaining between them. The CDR3, as DNA: TGCAGTGCCCCATCTCAGGGGAGCTATGGCTACACCTTC. Amino acids: CSAPSQGSYGYTF.